Listed below are T cell receptor beta chains from one sample, sequenced in a study of lymphopenia after photon versus proton radiotherapy. The table came from immunoSEQ multiplex PCR; TCRdb's copy has only in-frame clones and leaves some out. The data hold some 55,000 clones, with about 86% observed a single time. The sample was peripheral blood, taken from a patient treated with photon-based radiotherapy. These receptors originate from a middle-aged man with gastric cancer. Each CDR3 is given with its conserved first and last residue. A D gene is named only where the DNA matches it firmly. Only some rows state a clone size, as once, few, many or a class for expanded clones.

TRBV7-3	TRBJ1-1	-	-	TGTGCCAGCAGCTTAATGACAATTTCGAACACTGAAGCTTTCTTT	CASSLMTISNTEAFF
TRBV28	TRBJ2-5	-	-	TGTGCCAGCAGTTTCCCCCCCGGACGAATAGAGACCCAGTACTTC	CASSFPPGRIETQYF
TRBV9	TRBJ1-6	-	TRBD1	TGTGCCAGCAGCGGGGGACAGGCGTATAATTCACCCCTCCACTTT	CASSGGQAYNSPLHF
TRBV10-2	TRBJ1-4	-	-	TGCGCCAGCAGTTGGGGGGCCCCGAATGAAAAACTGTTTTTT	CASSWGAPNEKLFF
TRBV30	TRBJ1-6	-	-	TGTGCCTGGAGAACCCAATCGCTTTCACCCCTCCACTTT	CAWRTQSLSPLHF
TRBV27	TRBJ2-3	-	TRBD2	TGTGCCAGCAGTTCTAGCGGGGGTGGAGATACGCAGTATTTT	CASSSSGGGDTQYF
TRBV11-2	TRBJ2-1	-	TRBD1	TGTGCCAGCAGCTTAGCGAGGGCAGGGGGCTCCTACAATGAGCAGTTCTTC	CASSLARAGGSYNEQFF
TRBV30	TRBJ1-5	-	TRBD1	TGTGCCTGGAGTGTTTTTTTCGTTGGGACAGGCCCGGCTTTGGGCAATCAGCCCCAGCATTTT	CAWSVFFVGTGPALGNQPQHF
TRBV29-1	TRBJ1-5	-	-	TGCAGCGTGACCCGGGGGGAAGGTCAGCCCCAGCATTTT	CSVTRGEGQPQHF
TRBV30	TRBJ2-3	-	-	TGTGCCTGGAGTGTTGGGGGTACAGATACGCAGTATTTT	CAWSVGGTDTQYF
TRBV5-6	TRBJ1-2	-	-	TGTGCCAGCAGCTTCACCCCCGACAGAGACTATGGCTACACCTTC	CASSFTPDRDYGYTF
TRBV5-5	TRBJ2-3	-	-	TGTGCCAGCAGCCCCCGGGGCAGGGAGACAGATACGCAGTATTTT	CASSPRGRETDTQYF
TRBV2	TRBJ1-1	few	-	TGTGCCAGCAGTGAAGGGGGACTGGGTATGGGTAGCGTAGCTTTCTTT	CASSEGGLGMGSVAFF
TRBV29-1	TRBJ1-1	-	-	TGCAGCGTCGCGGGGGACACTGAAGCTTTCTTT	CSVAGDTEAFF
TRBV5-8	TRBJ2-7	-	-	TGTGCCAGCAGCTTGGACTCGGTGCCGACGCGTACCTACGAGCAGTACTTC	CASSLDSVPTRTYEQYF
TRBV20-1	TRBJ1-4	-	-	TGCAGTGCTTGGGGGAGGGAAAAACTGTTTTTT	CSAWGREKLFF
TRBV4-3	TRBJ1-5	-	-	TGCGCCAGCAGCCAAGATCGACAGCGCGGTCAGCCCCAGCATTTT	CASSQDRQRGQPQHF
TRBV29-1	TRBJ1-4	-	-	TGCAGCGTTGAGGCGGTACCAACTAATGAAAAACTGTTTTTT	CSVEAVPTNEKLFF
TRBV6-1	TRBJ1-5	-	-	TGTGCTACCCTAAGACAGGGCAATCAGCCCCAGCATTTT	CATLRQGNQPQHF
TRBV20-1	TRBJ2-1	-	-	TGCAGTGCTGGGGGCGTGGAGCAGTTCTTC	CSAGGVEQFF
TRBV2	TRBJ1-2	-	-	TGTGCCAGCAGTCCCCGGGGCTCCAGCTATGGCTACACCTTC	CASSPRGSSYGYTF
TRBV19	TRBJ2-1	-	TRBD2	TGTGCCAGTAGGCCCCGCGGGGGTATCTACAATGAGCAGTTCTTC	CASRPRGGIYNEQFF
TRBV5-8	TRBJ2-7	-	TRBD1	TGTGCCAGCAGCGTAAAATGGACAGGGGCCCCAGGGTACGAGCAGTACTTC	CASSVKWTGAPGYEQYF
TRBV29-1	TRBJ1-1	-	-	TGCAGCGGGGGAAGGGTAGGGGACATTGAAGCTTTCTTT	CSGGRVGDIEAFF
TRBV5-1	TRBJ2-7	-	-	TGCGCCAGCAGCTTGGTGGACGGCGCCTACGAGCAGTACTTC	CASSLVDGAYEQYF
TRBV2	TRBJ2-1	-	TRBD1	TGTGCCAGCCGGGACAGGGAGGCAGGTGAGCAGTTCTTC	CASRDREAGEQFF
TRBV5-1	TRBJ1-5	-	-	TGCGCCAGCAGCTTGGATCAGGAGAGCAATCAGCCCCAGCATTTT	CASSLDQESNQPQHF
TRBV5-1	TRBJ1-1	once	-	TGCGCCAGCAGCTTGGCCGTAAAGGGAGACACTGAAGCTTTCTTT	CASSLAVKGDTEAFF
TRBV5-1	TRBJ2-2	once	-	TGCGCCAGCAGCTTGGGACGTAACTGGGCTGGGGAGCTGTTTTTT	CASSLGRNWAGELFF
TRBV11-2	TRBJ1-2	-	TRBD1	TGTGCCAGCAGCCAATTGTTAGGACAGGGGATCTATGGCTACACCTTC	CASSQLLGQGIYGYTF
TRBV18	TRBJ1-4	-	-	TGTGCCAGCTCACCAAAAATGGGGATTGAAAAACTGTTTTTT	CASSPKMGIEKLFF
TRBV7-9	TRBJ1-4	once	TRBD1	TGTGCCAGCAGCGGGACAGGGTTTAATGAAAAACTGTTTTTT	CASSGTGFNEKLFF
TRBV6-5	TRBJ2-3	-	-	TGTGCCAGCAGGCGGAGGGGGGGCAGGGATACGCAGTATTTT	CASRRRGGRDTQYF
TRBV2	TRBJ1-4	-	TRBD1	TGTGCCAGCAGTTCCTCACCCTACAGGGGGAATGAAAAACTGTTTTTT	CASSSSPYRGNEKLFF
TRBV4-3	TRBJ2-1	-	TRBD1	TGCGCCAGCAGCCAAGAGTTTTCTATGACGGACAGGGCCTACAATGAGCAGTTCTTC	CASSQEFSMTDRAYNEQFF
TRBV18	TRBJ2-5	once	-	TGTGCCAGCTCACCCCCCGCGGGGCGGGAAGAGACCCAGTACTTC	CASSPPAGREETQYF
TRBV19	TRBJ1-5	-	-	TGTGCCAGTAGTATAGTCAGGGGTGTCGATCAGCCCCAGCATTTT	CASSIVRGVDQPQHF
TRBV30	TRBJ2-7	-	-	TGTGCCTGGACGACCGGCAGCCCCTACGAGCAGTACTTC	CAWTTGSPYEQYF
TRBV30	TRBJ2-3	once	-	TGTGCCTGGAGTGGAGACAGATTCACAGATACGCAGTATTTT	CAWSGDRFTDTQYF
TRBV14	TRBJ1-6	few	-	TGTGCCAGCAGCCAACTGGGGACTAAGAGCCAGTCACCCCTCCACTTT	CASSQLGTKSQSPLHF
TRBV5-8	TRBJ1-3	-	-	TGTGCCAGCAGCTCAGGGAGGTCTGGAAACACCATATATTTT	CASSSGRSGNTIYF
TRBV30	TRBJ2-2	once	-	TGTGCCTGGAGTGCCGGGGTTTTCACCGGGGAGCTGTTTTTT	CAWSAGVFTGELFF
TRBV5-1	TRBJ2-7	few	TRBD1	TGCGCCAGCAGCCGCGGACAGGGGGTATCCTACGAGCAGTACTTC	CASSRGQGVSYEQYF
TRBV15	TRBJ1-6	-	TRBD1	TGTGCCACCAGCAGAACCCGGGACAGGAATTCACCCCTCCACTTT	CATSRTRDRNSPLHF
TRBV30	TRBJ1-4	-	-	TGTGCCTGGAGCCCTCGTGGCCTGGAGGTGTTTTTT	CAWSPRGLEVFF
TRBV6-6	TRBJ1-4	-	-	TGTGCCAGCAGTTACCTGGGTGCAACTAATGAAAAACTGTTTTTT	CASSYLGATNEKLFF
TRBV7-9	TRBJ2-3	-	-	TGTGCCAGCAGCCCCAACCGACTAACCCCAGATACGCAGTATTTT	CASSPNRLTPDTQYF
TRBV27	TRBJ1-4	-	TRBD1	TGTGCCAGCAGCCCGATAACGCTGGGGACAGATAATGAAAAACTGTTTTTT	CASSPITLGTDNEKLFF
TRBV7-9	TRBJ2-3	-	TRBD2	TGTGCCAGCAGCTCCGGGACTAGACTTAGCACAGATACGCAGTATTTT	CASSSGTRLSTDTQYF
TRBV2	TRBJ2-7	-	-	TGTGCCAGCAGCCGACAGGTCTACGAGCAGTACTTC	CASSRQVYEQYF
TRBV19	TRBJ1-5	-	TRBD1	TGTGCCAGTAGCCCAGGGGGTAGCAATCAGCCCCAGCATTTT	CASSPGGSNQPQHF
TRBV5-1	TRBJ2-2	-	-	TGCGCCAGCAGCTTGGGGGCAGCCGGGGAGCTGTTTTTT	CASSLGAAGELFF
TRBV5-4	TRBJ1-1	-	TRBD1	TGTGCCAGCAGCTCCCGGACAGGGGAAGGCACTGAAGCTTTCTTT	CASSSRTGEGTEAFF
TRBV9	TRBJ1-2	few	-	TGTGCCAGCAGCGTAGGGGAGGGGAGTCGCTACACCTTC	CASSVGEGSRYTF
TRBV7-2	TRBJ2-7	-	-	TGTGCCAGCAGCTCGGGCTTGGGGTTTTACGAGCAGTACTTC	CASSSGLGFYEQYF
TRBV4-3	TRBJ2-1	-	-	TGCGCCAGCAGCCAAGTGGGGTCGGCCTACAATGAGCAGTTCTTC	CASSQVGSAYNEQFF
TRBV7-2	TRBJ1-5	-	-	TGTGCCAGCAGCTTAGAGGCAGCGGTTCGGGATCAGCCCCAGCATTTT	CASSLEAAVRDQPQHF
TRBV5-6	TRBJ1-5	-	-	TGTGCCAGCAGCGCCCGGTCGGGCAATCAGCCCCAGCATTTT	CASSARSGNQPQHF